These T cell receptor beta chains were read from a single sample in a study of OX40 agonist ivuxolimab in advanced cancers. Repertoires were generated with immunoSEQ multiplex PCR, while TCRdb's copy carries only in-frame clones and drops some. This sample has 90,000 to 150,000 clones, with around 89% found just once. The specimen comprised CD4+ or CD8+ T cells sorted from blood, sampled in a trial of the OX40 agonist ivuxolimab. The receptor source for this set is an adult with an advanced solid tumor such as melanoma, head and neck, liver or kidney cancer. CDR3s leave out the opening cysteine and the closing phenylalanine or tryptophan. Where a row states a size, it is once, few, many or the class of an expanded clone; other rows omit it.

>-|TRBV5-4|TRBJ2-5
ASSFDWGGLETQY
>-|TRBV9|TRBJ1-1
ASSAFSTGYTEAF
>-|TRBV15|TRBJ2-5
ATSRGFQETQY
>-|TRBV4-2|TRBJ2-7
ASSQEGADRGGEQY
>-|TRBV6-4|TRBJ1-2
ASINQGASADYGYT
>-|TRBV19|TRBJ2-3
ASSIRTSPPDTQY
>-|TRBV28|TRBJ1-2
ASGPQGYT
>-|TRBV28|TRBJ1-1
ATIRRPNTEAF
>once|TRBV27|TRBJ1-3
ASRQRSGNTIY
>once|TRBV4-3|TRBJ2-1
ASSRSGGSGEQF
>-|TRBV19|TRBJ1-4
ASSRSGGTNEKLF
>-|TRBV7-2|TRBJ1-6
ASSPIPNSPLH
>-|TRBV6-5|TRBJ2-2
ASNPGQANTGELF
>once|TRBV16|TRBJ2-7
ASSRGGMSEQY
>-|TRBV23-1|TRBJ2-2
ASSHRGSPGTGELF
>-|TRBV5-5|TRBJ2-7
ASSFGDRQSYYEQY
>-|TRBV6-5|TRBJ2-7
ASSRGGPAGEQY
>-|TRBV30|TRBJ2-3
ASGGRGLTDTQY